This T cell receptor beta chain is from a study of blood T cell repertoires in COVID-19. Whole-study context: COVID-19 samples, acute and convalescent, were from the United States, Italy and Spain. T cells, B-cell-depleted T cells, or PBMCs provided the cDNA or gDNA that served as material.

Original processing methods: By means of reference gene primer amplification, nucleated cell counts were estimated. TCRdb keeps only in-frame clones here, not all; method: immunoSEQ multiplex PCR. Clone size and the V and J calls come from that table; the DNA yielded D and trimming. The sample includes 100,000 to 150,000 clones, about 86% seen only once; the top ten take roughly 9%. CDR1 is SNHLY and CDR2 is FYNNEI in the germline V gene. With V trimmed by 8 bases and J by 9 bases, 6 bases remained unmatched. The CDR3 totals 13 residues. This TCR came from a woman aged 60-75 years with active or convalescent COVID-19. The V gene is TRBV2, the J gene TRBJ1-6; 8 bases match TRBD1. The sequencing input was peripheral blood. CDR3 in DNA: TGTGCCAGCCTACAGGGGGTGAGTTCACCCCTCCACTTT. This gives the protein CASLQGVSSPLHF.